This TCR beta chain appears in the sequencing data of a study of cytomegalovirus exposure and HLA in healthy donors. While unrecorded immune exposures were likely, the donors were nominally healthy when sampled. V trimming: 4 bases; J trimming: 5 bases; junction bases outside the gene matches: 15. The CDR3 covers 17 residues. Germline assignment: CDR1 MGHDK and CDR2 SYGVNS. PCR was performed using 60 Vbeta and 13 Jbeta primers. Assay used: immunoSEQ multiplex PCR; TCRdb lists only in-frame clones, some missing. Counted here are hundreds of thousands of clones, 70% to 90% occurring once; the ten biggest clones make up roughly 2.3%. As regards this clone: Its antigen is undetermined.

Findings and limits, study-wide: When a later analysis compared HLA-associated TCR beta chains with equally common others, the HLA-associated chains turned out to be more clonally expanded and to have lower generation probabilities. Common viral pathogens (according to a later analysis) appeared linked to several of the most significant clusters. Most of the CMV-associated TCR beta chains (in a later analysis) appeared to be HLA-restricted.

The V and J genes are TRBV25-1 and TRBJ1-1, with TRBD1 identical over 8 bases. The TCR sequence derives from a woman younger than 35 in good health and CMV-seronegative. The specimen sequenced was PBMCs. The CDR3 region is CASSGFQDRDFWTEAFF. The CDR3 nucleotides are TGTGCCAGCAGTGGGTTCCAGGACAGGGATTTTTGGACTGAAGCTTTCTTT.